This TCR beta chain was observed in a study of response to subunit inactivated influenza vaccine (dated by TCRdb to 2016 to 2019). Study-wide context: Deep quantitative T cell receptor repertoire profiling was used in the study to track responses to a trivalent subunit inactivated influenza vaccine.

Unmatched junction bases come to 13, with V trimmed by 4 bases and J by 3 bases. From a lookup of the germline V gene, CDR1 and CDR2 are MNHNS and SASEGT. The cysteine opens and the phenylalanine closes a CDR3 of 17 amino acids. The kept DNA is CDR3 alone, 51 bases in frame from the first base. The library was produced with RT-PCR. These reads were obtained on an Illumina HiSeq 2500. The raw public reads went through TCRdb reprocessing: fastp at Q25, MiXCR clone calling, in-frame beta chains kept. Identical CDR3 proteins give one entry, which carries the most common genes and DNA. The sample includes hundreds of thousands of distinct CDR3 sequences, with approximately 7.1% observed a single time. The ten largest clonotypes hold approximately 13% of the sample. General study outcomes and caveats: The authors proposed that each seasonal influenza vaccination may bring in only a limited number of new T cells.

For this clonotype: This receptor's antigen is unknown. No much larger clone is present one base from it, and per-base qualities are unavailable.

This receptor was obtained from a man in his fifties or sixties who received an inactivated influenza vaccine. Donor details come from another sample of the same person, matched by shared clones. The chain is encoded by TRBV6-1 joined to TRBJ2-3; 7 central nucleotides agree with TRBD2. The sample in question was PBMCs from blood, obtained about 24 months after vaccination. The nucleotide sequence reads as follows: TGTGCCAGCAGTGCAGGGTCGGGCGGGAGTCGGACAGATACGCAGTATTTT. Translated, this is CASSAGSGGSRTDTQYF.